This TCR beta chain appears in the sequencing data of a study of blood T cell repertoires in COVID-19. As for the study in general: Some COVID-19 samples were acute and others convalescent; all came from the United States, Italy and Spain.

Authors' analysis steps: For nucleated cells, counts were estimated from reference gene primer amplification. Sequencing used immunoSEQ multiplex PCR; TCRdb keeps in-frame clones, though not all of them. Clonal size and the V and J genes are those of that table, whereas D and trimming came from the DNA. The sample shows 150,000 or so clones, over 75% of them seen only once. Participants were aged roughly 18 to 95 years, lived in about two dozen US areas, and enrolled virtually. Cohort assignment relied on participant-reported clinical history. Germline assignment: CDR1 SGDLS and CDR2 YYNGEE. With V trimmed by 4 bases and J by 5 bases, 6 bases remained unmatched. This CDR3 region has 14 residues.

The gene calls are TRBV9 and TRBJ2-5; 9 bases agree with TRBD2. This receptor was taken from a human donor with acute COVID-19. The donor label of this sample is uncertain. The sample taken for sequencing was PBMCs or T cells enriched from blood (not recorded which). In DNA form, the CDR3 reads TGTGCCAGCAGCCCGATGAGCGGGGGGGAGACCCAGTACTTC. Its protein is CASSPMSGGETQYF.